One and the same sample provided the 5 T cell receptor beta chains below, sequenced in a study of cytotoxic CD8 clonotypes in ibrutinib-treated CLL. Only in-frame clones appear in the TCRdb table, and some are missing; sequencing was by immunoSEQ multiplex PCR. This sample yields 90,000 to 150,000 clones, of which more than 55% are seen a single time; 35% to 40% belongs to the top ten. The starting material was PBMCs, obtained after 24 months of ibrutinib treatment. Source of these receptors: a human donor with chronic lymphocytic leukemia.

This sequence joins TRBV6-6 and TRBJ2-5; 8 bases are a match to TRBD1. The better agreement between TRBJ2-7 and the DNA end casts doubt on the J call. CDR3 size: 15 residues. Germline loops: CDR1 MNHNY, CDR2 SVGAGI (reference sequence). The CDR3 DNA follows: TGTGCCAGCAGTTACTCGGGCAGGGGGCTATACGAGCAGTACTTC. Its protein product is CASSYSGRGLYEQYF.

The chain employs TRBV5-1 and TRBJ2-1; TRBD2 matches at 7 bases. CDR3 length: 15 residues. Germline V lookup: CDR1 SGHRS, CDR2 YFSETQ. With V trimmed by 0 bases and J by 6 bases, 6 bases remained unmatched. CDR3 sequence reads: CASSLVPSGVNEQFF. As DNA, the CDR3 is TGCGCCAGCAGCTTGGTTCCTAGCGGTGTCAATGAGCAGTTCTTC.

The chain links TRBV11-3 to TRBJ1-4; D ambiguous. Trimming left V 3 bases short and J 8 bases short, with 13 bases between. This CDR3 has 14 residues. The germline CDR1 and CDR2 sequences are SGHNT and YENEEA. CDR3 bases: TGTGCCAGCAGCTTCTTGGCAGGAGGGGAAAAACTGTTTTTT. It specifies CASSFLAGGEKLFF.

V and J are TRBV10-2 and TRBJ2-7, with 7 bases that match TRBD2. The ends lost 3 bases at V and 6 bases at J; junction bases unmatched: 8. Germline loops: CDR1 WSHSY, CDR2 SAAADI. The CDR3 is made up of 14 amino acids. The CDR3 sequence: CASSERGVPFEQYF. DNA of the CDR3: TGCGCCAGCAGTGAACGGGGGGTACCCTTCGAGCAGTACTTC.

The table lists this clone with a count of one. The V call is TRBV6-6, the J call TRBJ2-2; TRBD1 agrees at 9 bases. V shed 5 bases and J 5 bases; nucleotides not matched to a gene: 9. Germline CDR1 MNHNY, CDR2 SVGAGI (reference sequence). The CDR3 totals 16 residues. The CDR3 DNA reads as TGTGCCAGCAGTAAAGGGGGACAGGGAGGGACCGGGGAGCTGTTTTTT. Encoded protein: CASSKGGQGGTGELFF.